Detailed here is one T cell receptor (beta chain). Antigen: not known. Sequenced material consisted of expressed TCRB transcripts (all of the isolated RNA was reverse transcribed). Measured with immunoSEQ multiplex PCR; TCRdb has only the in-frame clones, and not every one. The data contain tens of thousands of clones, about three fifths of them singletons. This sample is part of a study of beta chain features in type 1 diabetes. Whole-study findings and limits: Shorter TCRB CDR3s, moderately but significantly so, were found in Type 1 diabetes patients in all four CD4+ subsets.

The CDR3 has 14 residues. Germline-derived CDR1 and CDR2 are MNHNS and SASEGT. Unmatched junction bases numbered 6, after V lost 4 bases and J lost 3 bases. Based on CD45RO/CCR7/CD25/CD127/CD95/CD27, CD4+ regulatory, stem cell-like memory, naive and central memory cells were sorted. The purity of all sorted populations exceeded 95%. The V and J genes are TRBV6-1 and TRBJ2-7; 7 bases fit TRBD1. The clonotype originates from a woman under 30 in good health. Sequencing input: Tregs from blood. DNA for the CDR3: TGTGCCAGCAGTGCTTCGACAGGGCTCTACGAGCAGTACTTC. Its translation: CASSASTGLYEQYF.